This T cell receptor beta chain was captured by sequencing in a study of blood T cell repertoires in COVID-19. Study in general: Collection of acute and convalescent COVID-19 samples took place in the United States, Italy and Spain. The analysed material was cDNA or gDNA that came from T cells, B-cell-depleted T cells, or PBMCs.

The repertoire was sequenced with immunoSEQ multiplex PCR; TCRdb's copy has only in-frame clones and lacks some. In the table there are over 120,000 clones, about 80% of which are singletons. CDR1 and CDR2 (germline): LNHDA, SQIVND (reference sequence). The trim removed 4 bases at V and 5 bases at J, leaving 7 bases unmatched. This CDR3 spans 15 amino acids. This TCR derives from an elderly woman with acute or convalescent COVID-19. Source material: peripheral blood. The rearrangement links TRBV19 to TRBJ2-3; 9 nucleotides align to TRBD2. The CDR3 spells CASSTRSSGGDTQYF. The CDR3 nucleotides are TGTGCCAGTAGTACCCGGAGTAGCGGGGGAGATACGCAGTATTTT.